This T cell receptor (beta chain) was profiled in a study of T cell responses to AZD1222 COVID-19 vaccine. Looking at the study overall: Second-dose intervals near 4 or 12 weeks were combined. Study-level results: Targets within unmutated variant regions were reportedly found for nearly half of spike-specific TCRs. It should be noted that donors were predominantly white British and more often female, and clonal diversity was possibly underestimated.

CDR1 and CDR2 (germline): MNHNY, SVGAGI (reference sequence). This CDR3 contains 14 residues. V was pared by 11 bases and J by 4 bases, with 21 bases between. This clone was recorded once. Its target is unknown. Clones were sequenced by immunoSEQ multiplex PCR, and TCRdb holds only the in-frame ones, with some missing. Of around 84,000 clones in the sample, around 87% are singletons; the top ten hold under 35%. Specimen: peripheral blood, collected on day 0 of AZD1222 vaccination. This rearrangement joins TRBV6-6 to TRBJ2-7, with D perhaps given as TRBD1 or TRBD2 (5 bases each). The source is an adult in good health. The CDR3 sequence: CAGETGGRVYEQYF. The CDR3 DNA reads as TGTGCCGGGGAAACTGGGGGTAGGGTATACGAGCAGTACTTC.